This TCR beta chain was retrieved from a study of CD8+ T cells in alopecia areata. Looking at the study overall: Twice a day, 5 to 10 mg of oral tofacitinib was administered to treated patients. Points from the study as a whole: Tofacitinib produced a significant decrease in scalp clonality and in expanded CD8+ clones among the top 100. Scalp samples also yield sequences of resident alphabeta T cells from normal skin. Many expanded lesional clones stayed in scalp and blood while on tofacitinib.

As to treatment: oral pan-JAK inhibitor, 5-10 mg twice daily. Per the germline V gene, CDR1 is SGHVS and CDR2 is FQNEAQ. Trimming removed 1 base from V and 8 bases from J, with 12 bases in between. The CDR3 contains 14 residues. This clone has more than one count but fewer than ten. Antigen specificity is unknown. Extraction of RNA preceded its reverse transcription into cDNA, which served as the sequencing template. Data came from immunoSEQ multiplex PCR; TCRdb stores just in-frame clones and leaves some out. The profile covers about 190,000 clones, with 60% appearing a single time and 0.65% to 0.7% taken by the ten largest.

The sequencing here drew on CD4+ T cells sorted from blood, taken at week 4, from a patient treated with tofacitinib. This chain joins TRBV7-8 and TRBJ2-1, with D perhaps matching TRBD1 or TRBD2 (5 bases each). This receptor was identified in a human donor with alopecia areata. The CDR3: CASSLEVVGDEQFF. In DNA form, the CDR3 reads TGTGCCAGCAGCTTAGAGGTAGTGGGGGATGAGCAGTTCTTC.